What follows is one T cell receptor beta chain and its context. These data belong to a study of blood T cell repertoires in COVID-19. Study at large: Specimens from acute and convalescent COVID-19 originated in the United States, Italy and Spain. Nucleic acid was either cDNA or gDNA, and it came from T cells, B-cell-depleted T cells, or PBMCs.

The table came from immunoSEQ multiplex PCR; TCRdb's copy has only in-frame clones and leaves some out. The data hold around 100,000 clones, with about nine tenths observed a single time. The CDR3 has 13 amino acids. Germline V gives CDR1 SEHNR, CDR2 FQNEAQ (reference sequence). The ends were cut back, 5 bases at V and 1 base at J, with 8 bases in the middle. This clonotype originated in a man in his fifties or sixties with acute or convalescent COVID-19. The sequenced sample consisted of peripheral blood. The chain recombines TRBV7-9 with TRBJ1-1, with D unclear. The CDR3 is CASSALGNTEAFF. The CDR3 DNA reads TGTGCCAGCAGCGCACTCGGGAACACTGAAGCTTTCTTT.